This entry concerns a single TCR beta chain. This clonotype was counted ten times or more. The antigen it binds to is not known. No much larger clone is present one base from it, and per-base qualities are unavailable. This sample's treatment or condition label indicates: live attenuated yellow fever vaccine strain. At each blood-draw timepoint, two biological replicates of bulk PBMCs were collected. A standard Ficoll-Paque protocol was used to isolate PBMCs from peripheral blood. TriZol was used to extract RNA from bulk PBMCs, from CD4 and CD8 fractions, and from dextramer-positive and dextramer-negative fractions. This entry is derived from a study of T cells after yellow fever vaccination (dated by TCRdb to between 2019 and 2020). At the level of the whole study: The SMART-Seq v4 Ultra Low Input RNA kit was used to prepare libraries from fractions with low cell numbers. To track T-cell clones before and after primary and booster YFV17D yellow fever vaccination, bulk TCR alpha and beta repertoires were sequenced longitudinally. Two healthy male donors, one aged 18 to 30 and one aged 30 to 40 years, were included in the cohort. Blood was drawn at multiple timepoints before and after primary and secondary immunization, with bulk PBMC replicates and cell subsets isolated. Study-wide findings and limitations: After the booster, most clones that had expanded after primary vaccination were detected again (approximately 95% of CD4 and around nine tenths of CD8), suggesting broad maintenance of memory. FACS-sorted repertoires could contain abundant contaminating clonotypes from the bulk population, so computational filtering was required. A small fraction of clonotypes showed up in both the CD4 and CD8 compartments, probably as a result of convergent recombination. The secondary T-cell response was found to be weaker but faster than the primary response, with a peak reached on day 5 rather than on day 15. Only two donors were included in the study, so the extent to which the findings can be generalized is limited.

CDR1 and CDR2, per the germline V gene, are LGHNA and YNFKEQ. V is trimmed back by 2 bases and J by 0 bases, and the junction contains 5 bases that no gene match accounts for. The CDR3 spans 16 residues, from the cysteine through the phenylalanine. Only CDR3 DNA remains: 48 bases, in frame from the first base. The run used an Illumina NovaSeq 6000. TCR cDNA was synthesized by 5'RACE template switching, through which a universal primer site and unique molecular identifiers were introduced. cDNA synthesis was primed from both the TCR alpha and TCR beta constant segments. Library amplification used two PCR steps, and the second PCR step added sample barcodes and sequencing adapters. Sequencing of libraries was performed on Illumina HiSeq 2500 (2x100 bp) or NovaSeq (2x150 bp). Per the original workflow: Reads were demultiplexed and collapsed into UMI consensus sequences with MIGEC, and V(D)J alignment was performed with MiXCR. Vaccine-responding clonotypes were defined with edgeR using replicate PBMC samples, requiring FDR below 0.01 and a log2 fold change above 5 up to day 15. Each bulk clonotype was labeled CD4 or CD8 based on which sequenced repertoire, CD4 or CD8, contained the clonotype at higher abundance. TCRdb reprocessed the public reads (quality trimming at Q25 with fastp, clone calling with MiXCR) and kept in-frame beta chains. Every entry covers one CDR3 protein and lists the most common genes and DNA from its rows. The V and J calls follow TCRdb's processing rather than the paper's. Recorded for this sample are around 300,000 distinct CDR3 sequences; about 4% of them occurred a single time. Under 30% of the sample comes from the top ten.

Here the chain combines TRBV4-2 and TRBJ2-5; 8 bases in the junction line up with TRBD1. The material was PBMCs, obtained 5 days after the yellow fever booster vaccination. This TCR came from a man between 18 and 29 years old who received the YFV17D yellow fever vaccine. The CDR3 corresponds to CASSQWTGTNQETQYF. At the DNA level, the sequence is TGTGCCAGCAGCCAATGGACAGGGACAAACCAAGAGACCCAGTACTTC.